This entry is about one TCR beta chain. Its antigen is currently unknown. The repertoire was sequenced with immunoSEQ multiplex PCR; TCRdb's copy has only in-frame clones and lacks some. The sample shows 350,000 to 400,000 clones, approximately 91% of them seen only once. These data belong to a study of Ad26.COV2.S vaccination and SARS-CoV-2 variants. Study findings and constraints: Total T cell responses, in the TCR breadth and depth analyses, may have been underestimated.

Treatment defined: roughly 19 received Ad26.COV2.S at low or high dose, single or two shots; about 5 received placebo; per-sample allocation not given. The samples date from day 63 after the first vaccine or placebo injection. The sequence came from a person aged 18-60 years who received the Ad26.COV2.S COVID-19 vaccine or a placebo. The material was peripheral blood, obtained in a trial of Ad26.COV2.S vaccine versus placebo.

CDR3 coding DNA: TGCGCCAGCAGCTTGGGGTCACCGACTGAAGCTTTCTTT. This gives the protein CASSLGSPTEAFF. The chain combines TRBV5-1 with TRBJ1-1; D is undetermined. This CDR3 region has 13 residues. V lost 0 bases, J lost 5 bases, and 8 bases lay in between. CDR1 and CDR2 (germline): SGHRS, YFSETQ.